This paragraph covers one T cell receptor (beta chain) sequence. The record originates from a study of blood T cell repertoires in COVID-19. Study-level information: Samples representing acute and convalescent COVID-19 were sourced from the United States, Italy and Spain. The cDNA or gDNA used as material had been derived from T cells, B-cell-depleted T cells, or PBMCs.

Per the authors' pipeline: Amplifying reference gene primers gave estimates of nucleated cell counts. The data were produced by immunoSEQ multiplex PCR, yet TCRdb's version contains in-frame clones alone and is incomplete. V, J and clone size are taken as reported in that table, and D and trimming were inferred from the DNA itself. The sample lists 53,000 or so clones, approximately 80% seen once, with 11% to 15% in the top ten. The TCR comes from a human donor in a cohort sampled during active COVID-19. Sequenced input: peripheral blood.

CDR3: CASSLTAATYEQYF. For the CDR3, the DNA is TGCGCCAGCAGCTTGACAGCCGCTACCTACGAGCAGTACTTC. This rearrangement joins TRBV5-1 to TRBJ2-7; D not resolved. The CDR3 sequence is 14 residues long. The V end was cut by 1 base, the J end by 2 bases, with 10 bases between. CDR1 and CDR2 (germline): SGHRS, YFSETQ.